This is a list of T cell receptor beta chains from one sample in a study of CD8 T cells in ankylosing spondylitis. MiXCR, run by TCRdb on the 5' RACE reads, gives a single entry per CDR3 protein. The repertoire holds about 340,000 distinct CDR3 sequences, with 20% as singletons. Source material: blood, either unsorted or a sorted T cell fraction (not recorded which). These TCRs come from a male donor with ankylosing spondylitis or in good health (not recorded which). CDR3s include the opening cysteine and the closing phenylalanine or tryptophan. Each record gives: CDR3 length, clone size, D gene, J gene, V gene, CDR3 DNA, CDR3 protein. A D gene is named only where the DNA matches it firmly. The size entry is marked missing in some rows and otherwise reads once, few, many or a size class.

11,-,-,TRBJ1-2,TRBV29-1,TGCAGCGTTGGAAGTTTGGAGGACTACACCTTC,CSVGSLEDYTF
15,few,-,TRBJ2-5,TRBV20-1,TGCAGTGCTAGAGATCCGGCTAGCGCTCGGGAGACCCAGTACTTC,CSARDPASARETQYF
15,-,-,TRBJ2-2,TRBV7-3,TGTGCCAGCAGCTTTTTGGGGGCAGACACCGGGGAGCTGTTTTTT,CASSFLGADTGELFF
14,few,-,TRBJ2-2,TRBV28,TGTGCCAGCATCCGGGGAGCTTACACCGGGGAGCTGTTTTTT,CASIRGAYTGELFF
12,-,-,TRBJ2-1,TRBV7-9,TGTGCCAGCAGCTCGCTCTACAGTGAGCAGTTCTTC,CASSSLYSEQFF
15,-,TRBD2,TRBJ2-3,TRBV7-9,TGTGCCAGCAGCTCAAGGACTAGCGGGGCAGATACGCAGTATTTT,CASSSRTSGADTQYF
14,-,TRBD1,TRBJ2-1,TRBV12-3/TRBV12-4,TGTGCCAGCAGTTCCCCGGGACAGCACAATGAGCAGTTCTTC,CASSSPGQHNEQFF
16,-,TRBD1,TRBJ2-4,TRBV4-2,TGTGCCAGCAGCCTGTTTCCGGGACAGGGGATCAACATTCAGTACTTC,CASSLFPGQGINIQYF
14,few,TRBD1,TRBJ1-4,TRBV5-1,TGCGCCAGCAGCCGGACAGGGTCAGGCGAAAAACTGTTTTTT,CASSRTGSGEKLFF
16,-,-,TRBJ2-7,TRBV21-1,TGTGCCAGCAGCAAAGGGGGAAGGGGCTTTTCCTACGAGCAGTACTTC,CASSKGGRGFSYEQYF
8,-,-,TRBJ1-2,TRBV20-1,TGCAGTGCTGACGGCTACACCTTC,CSADGYTF
17,-,TRBD1,TRBJ2-3,TRBV3-1,TGTGCCAGCAGCCACCTCAAGGGACAGACCTTCACAGATACGCAGTATTTT,CASSHLKGQTFTDTQYF
16,-,-,TRBJ2-2,TRBV29-1,TGCAGCGTTGGGGGACACCCAAAGGCGAACACCGGGGAGCTGTTTTTT,CSVGGHPKANTGELFF
13,many,-,TRBJ1-1,TRBV7-9,TGTGCCAGCAGCCCGACAGCGAACACTGAAGCTTTCTTT,CASSPTANTEAFF
14,-,TRBD2,TRBJ2-1,TRBV12-3/TRBV12-4,TGTGCCAGCAGTTTTACTAGCGGGGTTTATGAGCAGTTCTTC,CASSFTSGVYEQFF
14,-,TRBD1,TRBJ2-1,TRBV12-3/TRBV12-4,TGTGCCAGCAGTAGACAGGGCCCCTACAATGAGCAGTTCTTC,CASSRQGPYNEQFF
15,few,TRBD2,TRBJ2-1,TRBV5-1,TGCGCCAGCAGGCCTAGCGGAACTCCCTACAATGAGCAGTTCTTC,CASRPSGTPYNEQFF
14,few,-,TRBJ2-4,TRBV5-6,TGTGCCAGCAGCCTTCAGGGGCCCAAAAACATTCAGTACTTC,CASSLQGPKNIQYF
13,-,-,TRBJ1-2,TRBV20-1,TGCAGTGCTAGAGATCCCCAGGGGTTTGGCTACACCTTC,CSARDPQGFGYTF
13,few,-,TRBJ2-3,TRBV12-3/TRBV12-4,TGTGCCAGCAGTTCCCCCCGCACAGATACGCAGTATTTT,CASSSPRTDTQYF
15,-,TRBD2,TRBJ2-3,TRBV11-2,TGTGCCAGCAGGGACTCGGGGGGGGAGACAGATACGCAGTATTTT,CASRDSGGETDTQYF
15,-,TRBD2,TRBJ2-1,TRBV12-3/TRBV12-4,TGTGCCAGCACACATTCTAGCGGGGGGGCCAATGAGCAGTTCTTC,CASTHSSGGANEQFF
13,few,-,TRBJ2-7,TRBV27,TGTGCCAGCAGATTGACCGGGTCCTACGAGCAGTACTTC,CASRLTGSYEQYF
19,few,-,TRBJ2-6,TRBV4-2,TGTGCCAGCAGGCTGGAGGGGATAGGGTCAATCTCTGGGGCCAACGTCCTGACTTTC,CASRLEGIGSISGANVLTF
17,few,-,TRBJ2-3,TRBV15,TGTGCCACCAGCAGAGTGCGCGGGGTGGTTGGCACAGATACGCAGTATTTT,CATSRVRGVVGTDTQYF
14,few,-,TRBJ2-1,TRBV27,TGTGCCAGCAGTTCGGCGCTAGCCTACAATGAGCAGTTCTTC,CASSSALAYNEQFF
15,-,TRBD1,TRBJ2-3,TRBV12-3/TRBV12-4,TGTGCCAGCAGTCCCTGGACAGGGGACACAGATACGCAGTATTTT,CASSPWTGDTDTQYF
13,-,TRBD1,TRBJ2-7,TRBV2,TGTGCCACCTTACAGGGGGCCAGATACGAGCAGTACTTC,CATLQGARYEQYF
16,-,TRBD2,TRBJ2-7,TRBV4-1,TGCGCCAGCAGCCAAGAGCCGACTAGCGGGGCCTACGAGCAGTACTTC,CASSQEPTSGAYEQYF
14,once,-,TRBJ2-3,TRBV29-1,TGCAGCGTTGAGGGCATACTATCGGCAGATACGCAGTATTTT,CSVEGILSADTQYF
13,many,-,TRBJ2-7,TRBV12-3/TRBV12-4,TGTGCCTCCGGCGGGGCCCTCTCCTACGAGCAGTACTTC,CASGGALSYEQYF
13,few,-,TRBJ2-2,TRBV27,TGTGCCAGCAGTTTATGGGCCACCGGGGAGCTGTTTTTT,CASSLWATGELFF
12,many,-,TRBJ2-2,TRBV28,TGTGCCAGCGGCGGGAACACCGGGGAGCTGTTTTTT,CASGGNTGELFF
14,many,-,TRBJ2-7,TRBV9,TGTGCCAGCAGCGTAGGAGCGCTCTCCTACGAGCAGTACTTC,CASSVGALSYEQYF
15,few,TRBD2,TRBJ2-7,TRBV2,TGTGCCGGCCGCTTCCGCGGGGGGGCCTTGGAGGAGCAGTACTTC,CAGRFRGGALEEQYF
11,many,-,TRBJ2-3,TRBV24-1,TGTGCCACCAGTGAGAGAGATACGCAGTATTTT,CATSERDTQYF
12,-,-,TRBJ2-3,TRBV12-3/TRBV12-4,TGTGCCAGCAGTTTAGGGGGGTATGGGCAGTATTTT,CASSLGGYGQYF
19,-,TRBD1,TRBJ2-6,TRBV25-1,TGTGCCAGCAGTGATGACAGGGGGCTATCTCTAGCCGGGGCCAACGTCCTGACTTTC,CASSDDRGLSLAGANVLTF
15,-,TRBD1,TRBJ1-2,TRBV7-9,TGTGCCAGCAGCCAGAGGGACAGAGCTAACTATGGCTACACCTTC,CASSQRDRANYGYTF
15,few,TRBD1,TRBJ2-3,TRBV5-6,TGTGCCAGCAGCCTGGACAGGGGTAGAGCAGATACGCAGTATTTT,CASSLDRGRADTQYF
17,once,TRBD1,TRBJ2-7,TRBV11-3,TGTGCCAGCAGCTTAGAGTATTGGACAGGGGACTTCTACGAGCAGTACTTC,CASSLEYWTGDFYEQYF
14,-,TRBD1,TRBJ2-7,TRBV10-3,TGTTCCATCCAGTCCGGGACAGGAACCTACGAGCAGTACTTC,CSIQSGTGTYEQYF
13,-,TRBD2,TRBJ2-1,TRBV7-9,TGTGCCAGCAGCGGCCCCGGGGGGATACAGGAGTTCTTC,CASSGPGGIQEFF
13,-,-,TRBJ2-7,TRBV28,TGTGCCAGCAGTATCCACGAGGGCTACGAGCAGTACTTC,CASSIHEGYEQYF
14,few,-,TRBJ2-5,TRBV19,TGTGCCAGTACCCCGTCGGCCGGGGGCGAGACCCAGTACTTC,CASTPSAGGETQYF